These T cell receptor beta chains were read from a single sample in a study of blood T cell repertoires in COVID-19. The data were produced by immunoSEQ multiplex PCR, yet TCRdb's version contains in-frame clones alone and is incomplete. Of 180,000 or so clones detected, about 80% appear once; the ten largest clones hold roughly 11%. The specimen sequenced was PBMCs or T cells enriched from blood (not recorded which). Every receptor here comes from a man in his fifties or sixties who had recovered from COVID-19. Both conserved end residues are part of each CDR3. D genes are given only for firm matches. Clone size is stated in some rows and not others, as once, few, many or a class when expanded.

cdr3_length: 15; v_call: TRBV18; d_call: NA; clone_size: NA; j_call: TRBJ1-1; cdr3_nt: TGTGCCAGCTCACCACCTACCGGGTCGAACACTGAAGCTTTCTTT; cdr3_aa: CASSPPTGSNTEAFF
cdr3_length: 13; v_call: TRBV6-5; d_call: NA; clone_size: once; j_call: TRBJ1-4; cdr3_nt: TGTGCCAGCAGTTACAGCTTTAATGAAAAACTGTTTTTT; cdr3_aa: CASSYSFNEKLFF
cdr3_length: 17; v_call: TRBV27; d_call: NA; clone_size: few; j_call: TRBJ1-1; cdr3_nt: TGTGCCAGCAGTATAATCGGTGGGGCAGGGGAGAACACTGAAGCTTTCTTT; cdr3_aa: CASSIIGGAGENTEAFF
cdr3_length: 15; v_call: TRBV19; d_call: TRBD1; clone_size: NA; j_call: TRBJ2-7; cdr3_nt: TGTGCCAGTAGTAGAACAGGGGCCAGCTCCTACGAGCAGTACTTC; cdr3_aa: CASSRTGASSYEQYF
cdr3_length: 15; v_call: TRBV19; d_call: TRBD2; clone_size: NA; j_call: TRBJ2-1; cdr3_nt: TGTGCCAGTACCAACCTAGCGGGAGATGGGAGTGAGCAGTTCTTC; cdr3_aa: CASTNLAGDGSEQFF
cdr3_length: 12; v_call: TRBV6-9; d_call: TRBD1; clone_size: NA; j_call: TRBJ2-7; cdr3_nt: TGTGCCAACCTGACAGGGTCCTACGAGCAGTACTTC; cdr3_aa: CANLTGSYEQYF
cdr3_length: 12; v_call: TRBV7-3; d_call: NA; clone_size: NA; j_call: TRBJ2-1; cdr3_nt: TGTGCCAGCAGCTCTGGAGCTGGCGAGCAGTTCTTC; cdr3_aa: CASSSGAGEQFF
cdr3_length: 14; v_call: TRBV29-1; d_call: TRBD1; clone_size: NA; j_call: TRBJ1-3; cdr3_nt: TGCAGCGCACAGACAGGGGGCGGTGGAAACACCATATATTTT; cdr3_aa: CSAQTGGGGNTIYF
cdr3_length: 14; v_call: TRBV19; d_call: TRBD1; clone_size: NA; j_call: TRBJ2-1; cdr3_nt: TGTGCCAGTACCCCAGGACAGGGCATCCATGAGCAGTTCTTC; cdr3_aa: CASTPGQGIHEQFF
cdr3_length: 13; v_call: TRBV12-3/TRBV12-4; d_call: NA; clone_size: NA; j_call: TRBJ1-1; cdr3_nt: TGTGCCAGCAGTTGGGGGGGGAACACTGAAGCTTTCTTT; cdr3_aa: CASSWGGNTEAFF
cdr3_length: 15; v_call: TRBV28; d_call: TRBD1; clone_size: NA; j_call: TRBJ2-2; cdr3_nt: TGTGCCAGCCTACGACAGGGGGCGGGGACCGGGGAGCTGTTTTTT; cdr3_aa: CASLRQGAGTGELFF
cdr3_length: 16; v_call: TRBV7-6; d_call: NA; clone_size: NA; j_call: TRBJ2-2; cdr3_nt: TGTGCCAGCAGCTTAGCGCCTGAGGGAACTACCGGGGAGCTGTTTTTT; cdr3_aa: CASSLAPEGTTGELFF
cdr3_length: 12; v_call: TRBV28; d_call: NA; clone_size: once; j_call: TRBJ1-2; cdr3_nt: TGTGCCAGCAGTCGTACAGGGTATGGCTACACCTTC; cdr3_aa: CASSRTGYGYTF
cdr3_length: 14; v_call: TRBV19; d_call: NA; clone_size: NA; j_call: TRBJ2-5; cdr3_nt: TGTGCCAGTAGTTCGGCTGGGGGGTGGAAGACCCAGTACTTC; cdr3_aa: CASSSAGGWKTQYF
cdr3_length: 14; v_call: TRBV24-1; d_call: NA; clone_size: once; j_call: TRBJ1-5; cdr3_nt: TGTGCCACCAGTGATCTGGACACCAATCAGCCCCAGCATTTT; cdr3_aa: CATSDLDTNQPQHF
cdr3_length: 16; v_call: TRBV28; d_call: NA; clone_size: NA; j_call: TRBJ2-3; cdr3_nt: TGTGCCAGCACCCCCCTACGCGGGTCTAGCACAGATACGCAGTATTTT; cdr3_aa: CASTPLRGSSTDTQYF
cdr3_length: 14; v_call: TRBV9; d_call: NA; clone_size: NA; j_call: TRBJ1-2; cdr3_nt: TGTGCCAGCAGCCCACAGGGCGGGGGGTATGGCTACACCTTC; cdr3_aa: CASSPQGGGYGYTF
cdr3_length: 16; v_call: TRBV11-2; d_call: TRBD1; clone_size: NA; j_call: TRBJ1-2; cdr3_nt: TGTGCCAGCAGCGGCCGGACAGGGGTTTTTAACTATGGCTACACCTTC; cdr3_aa: CASSGRTGVFNYGYTF
cdr3_length: 13; v_call: TRBV19; d_call: NA; clone_size: NA; j_call: TRBJ2-7; cdr3_nt: TGTGCCAGTATGAACTCAGGGGGGTACGAGCAGTACTTC; cdr3_aa: CASMNSGGYEQYF
cdr3_length: 17; v_call: TRBV19; d_call: NA; clone_size: NA; j_call: TRBJ1-6; cdr3_nt: TGTGCCAGTAGTATAGATCGTCTGGGGACACGGAATTCACCCCTCCACTTT; cdr3_aa: CASSIDRLGTRNSPLHF
cdr3_length: 14; v_call: TRBV10-3; d_call: NA; clone_size: NA; j_call: TRBJ1-1; cdr3_nt: TGTGCCATCAGTCGGGACTCCGGGAACACTGAAGCTTTCTTT; cdr3_aa: CAISRDSGNTEAFF
cdr3_length: 13; v_call: TRBV5-8; d_call: NA; clone_size: once; j_call: TRBJ2-1; cdr3_nt: TGTGCCAGCAGCTTGGTGCGGGGCGGTGAGCAGTTCTTC; cdr3_aa: CASSLVRGGEQFF